The T cell receptor (beta chain) described here comes from a study of cytomegalovirus exposure and HLA in healthy donors. Study as a whole: A data release that came early held roughly 80 million unique TCRs from HLA-typed donors. Study-wide findings and caveats: Likely technical artifact: a cluster of highly shared sequence variants. HLA alleles were associated with roughly 17,000 TCR beta sequences in a later analysis at 0.05 false discovery rate.

Comment on this clone: Its antigen is unidentified.

CDR3 size: 18 residues. Looked up from germline, CDR1 is LGHNA and CDR2 is YSLEER. V lost 4 bases to trimming and J lost 7 bases; unmatched junction nucleotides: 12. The study ran its PCR with 60 Vbeta and 13 Jbeta primers. Original analysis: Later, an analysis found about 77 million unique TCR beta chains, and about 10 million of these were shared. Assay: immunoSEQ multiplex PCR; the TCRdb copy retains only in-frame clones and omits some. Clone size and V and J calls were adopted from that table, with D and trimming inferred from the DNA. The sample gives 150,000 to 200,000 clones, roughly 80% of which show up once; under 5% is in the top ten.

The source material was PBMCs. The genes are TRBV4-3 and TRBJ2-1, with 14 bases identical to TRBD2. This clonotype was sampled from a man between 18 and 35 years old in good health and CMV-seronegative. The CDR3, as DNA: TGCGCCAGCAGCCGCAGACTAGCGGGAGGGGGGGAAAAGAATGAGCAGTTCTTC. Translating it yields CASSRRLAGGGEKNEQFF.